The clone carrying this T cell receptor beta chain has just one count. Per the authors' pipeline: The assay estimated nucleated cells by amplifying reference gene primers. TCRdb's table, derived via immunoSEQ multiplex PCR, lists solely in-frame clones and lacks some. V and J calls plus clone size are reproduced from that table; the DNA served to infer D and trimming. The table has some 200,000 clones, just over 85% seen once. These data are taken from a study of blood T cell repertoires in COVID-19. Study-wide context: Acute and convalescent COVID-19 specimens originated in the United States, Italy and Spain.

This CDR3 is 19 amino acids long. The V gene end was trimmed by 4 bases and the J gene end by 1 base; junction bases not matched to a gene: 12. The germline V gene has CDR1 SGHKS and CDR2 YYEKEE (reference sequence). The sample was peripheral blood. The TCR was taken from a man aged 50-59 years with acute or convalescent COVID-19. V is TRBV5-5 and J is TRBJ2-5; 14 nucleotides line up with TRBD2. The DNA of the CDR3 is TGTGCCAGCAGCAAAAAGACTAGCGGGGGGGTACTGGGCCAAGAGACCCAGTACTTC. This gives the protein CASSKKTSGGVLGQETQYF.